This T cell receptor (beta chain) was captured by sequencing in a study of OX40 agonist ivuxolimab in advanced cancers. On the study more broadly: Across the patients, intravenous ivuxolimab was delivered every 2 weeks at 0.01 to 10 mg/kg. Study-level points and caveats: Among the lowest levels of clonal expansion were found in partial responders at 0.1-3.0 mg/kg. CD8+ T cells (on average) carried more expanded clones than CD4+ T cells. Clonal expansion from baseline to week 6 occurred in both CD4+ and CD8+ T cells.

The assay was immunoSEQ multiplex PCR, and TCRdb's table has in-frame clones only and misses some. The table lists fewer than 45,000 clones, around 84% of them singletons, with about 17% in the top ten. This CDR3 has 13 amino acids. Only one count was recorded for this clone. Its antigen is still unknown. The specimen comprised CD4+ or CD8+ T cells sorted from blood, sampled in a trial of the OX40 agonist ivuxolimab. The rearrangement joins TRBV21-1 to TRBJ1-2; TRBD1 is taken as the D call from the table, unchecked against the DNA. TRBV21-1 is flagged as a pseudogene. This sequence originates from an adult with an advanced solid tumor such as melanoma, head and neck, liver or kidney cancer. The CDR3 DNA reads TGTGCCGACGGGTCTACAGGGGGCTCTGGCTACACCTTC. This sequence encodes CADGSTGGSGYTF.